Presented here are 30 T cell receptor beta chains from one specimen sequenced in a study of T cell responses to AZD1222 COVID-19 vaccine. TCRdb keeps only in-frame clones here, not all; method: immunoSEQ multiplex PCR. Of over 45,000 clones in the sample, more than 80% are singletons; the top ten hold less than 2%. Sequencing was performed on peripheral blood, taken on day 0 of AZD1222 vaccination. These receptors originate from an adult in good health.

The chain joins TRBV19 to TRBJ1-5, with TRBD1 matching over 7 bases. V lost 5 bases to trimming and J lost 1 base; unmatched junction nucleotides: 8. Germline V gives CDR1 LNHDA, CDR2 SQIVND (reference sequence). The CDR3 extends over 16 amino acids. The CDR3 spells CASSFSDRASNQPQHF. The CDR3 coding sequence is TGTGCCAGTAGTTTTTCTGACAGGGCCAGCAATCAGCCCCAGCATTTT.

The rearrangement uses TRBV2 and TRBJ2-2; D ambiguous. The germline V and J ends were trimmed by 2 bases and 6 bases, with 10 bases remaining between them. Germline lookup yields CDR1 SNHLY and CDR2 FYNNEI. This CDR3 has 14 residues. The CDR3: CASSEPFKAGELFF. CDR3 nucleotides: TGTGCCAGCAGTGAACCTTTTAAGGCCGGGGAGCTGTTTTTT.

The rearrangement links TRBV10-1 to TRBJ2-1; TRBD2 might be the D (6 bases). This CDR3 region has 15 residues. CDR1 is WNHNN and CDR2 is SYGVQD in the germline V gene (reference sequence). V shed 5 bases and J shed 8 bases, with 19 bases lying between them. This CDR3 is CASSPTFGSTHEQFF. CDR3 DNA: TGCGCCAGCAGTCCCACGTTCGGGAGTACCCATGAGCAGTTCTTC.

This clone was picked up one time. The V and J genes are TRBV18 and TRBJ2-6; 8 bases agree with TRBD2. The CDR3 totals 18 residues. J was trimmed by 0 bases and V by 6 bases; bases with no gene match: 10. Germline V gene sequence: CDR1 KGHSH, CDR2 LQKENI. Here the CDR3 DNA reads TGTGCCAGCTCTTCCACGGGAGGGACCTTCTCTGGGGCCAACGTCCTGACTTTC. This codes for CASSSTGGTFSGANVLTF.

The rearrangement uses TRBV7-9 and TRBJ2-1; D gene uncertain. Between the trimmed V and J ends, which lost 5 bases and 4 bases, there was a span of 15 bases. This CDR3 is built from 15 residues. In germline, CDR1 is SEHNR, CDR2 FQNEAQ (reference sequence). The CDR3 nucleotides read TGTGCCAGCAGCCCGGCGAGGTTTGGATACAATGAGCAGTTCTTC. Protein product: CASSPARFGYNEQFF.

The gene calls are TRBV27 and TRBJ2-3; D is unresolved. The CDR3 runs to 14 residues. Trimming pared 6 bases from V and 0 bases from J, leaving 10 bases between. Germline assignment: CDR1 MNHEY and CDR2 SMNVEV (reference sequence). CDR3: CASSRSGSTDTQYF. DNA of the CDR3: TGTGCCAGCAGCCGATCCGGGAGCACAGATACGCAGTATTTT.

The chain carries TRBV19 and TRBJ2-7; TRBD2 matches 11 bases. This CDR3 has 15 amino acids. In germline, CDR1 is LNHDA, CDR2 SQIVND (reference sequence). After removal of 2 bases from V and 6 bases from J, the junction contained 6 bases not matched to a gene. The CDR3 DNA reads TGTGCCAGTAGTATACATACTAGCGGGAGTGCCGAGCAGTACTTC. Translated, it gives CASSIHTSGSAEQYF.

This chain joins TRBV7-2 and TRBJ2-5; a weak D match, TRBD2 (6 bases). Germline V lookup: CDR1 SGHTA, CDR2 FQGNSA. Trimming removed 8 bases from V and 5 bases from J, with 18 bases in between. This CDR3 has 14 residues. The CDR3 region has the DNA TGTGCCAGCTCTCTCCGGTGGGCGGGGGAGACCCAGTACTTC. Its protein is CASSLRWAGETQYF.

This chain uses TRBV19 with TRBJ2-1, with 8 bases lining up with TRBD2. The J segment lost 5 bases and the V segment lost 6 bases, leaving 12 bases of the junction unmatched. CDR3 size: 16 residues. Germline assignment: CDR1 LNHDA and CDR2 SQIVND (reference sequence). DNA of the CDR3: TGTGCCAGTAGGAAATTAAGCGGGAGTTTGGACAATGAGCAGTTCTTC. It encodes CASRKLSGSLDNEQFF.

This clone was seen just once. This chain joins TRBV12-3 or TRBV12-4 and TRBJ2-1; D not certain. Trimming pared 5 bases from V and 13 bases from J, leaving 12 bases between. This CDR3 comprises 11 residues. The CDR3 region has the DNA TGTGCCAGCAGTACCCGTACCAAACAGTTCTTC. As protein: CASSTRTKQFF.

V usage is TRBV24-1 and J usage is TRBJ2-1, with TRBD1 identical over 9 bases. V lost 3 bases to trimming and J lost 4 bases; unmatched junction nucleotides: 6. Germline CDR1 reads KGHDR; CDR2 reads SFDVKD. The CDR3 is made up of 16 amino acids. For the CDR3, the DNA is TGTGCCACCAGTGATGCCGGACAGGGGACTTACAATGAGCAGTTCTTC. This sequence encodes CATSDAGQGTYNEQFF.

This chain links TRBV29-1 with TRBJ2-1; D gene unclear. Germline values: CDR1 SQVTM, CDR2 ANQGSEA. Trimming removed 7 bases at V and 4 bases at J, with 11 bases between. The CDR3 covers 12 residues. CDR3 loop: CSATKGYNEQFF. The CDR3 coding sequence is TGCAGCGCCACAAAGGGTTACAATGAGCAGTTCTTC.

This clone was detected only a few times. The chain recombines TRBV21-1 with TRBJ1-1. TRBV21-1 is a known pseudogene. There are 14 residues in the CDR3. CDR3 protein: CASNTDRHQHEAFF. DNA for the CDR3: TGTGCCAGCAACACGGACCGTCATCAACATGAAGCTTTCTTT.

The V and J genes are TRBV3-1 (or the pseudogene TRBV3-2) and TRBJ1-2, with 7 bases fitting TRBD1. Germline V gene lookup returns CDR1 LGHDT and CDR2 YNNKEL (reference sequence). V shed 4 bases, J shed 5 bases, and the junction held 7 bases outside the gene matches. The CDR3 sequence is 14 residues long. CDR3 sequence reads: CASSLQRTGYGYTF. CDR3 DNA sequence: TGTGCCAGCAGCCTCCAGCGGACAGGTTATGGCTACACCTTC.

V gene TRBV6-5 combines with J gene TRBJ2-4; no reliable D call. The CDR3 covers 14 residues. The germline gives CDR1 MNHEY, CDR2 SVGAGI. Trimming removed 7 bases from V and 2 bases from J, with 12 bases in between. The CDR3 DNA reads as TGTGCCAGCAATATGGACCTAACCAAAAACATTCAGTACTTC. This gives the protein CASNMDLTKNIQYF.

The chain couples TRBV7-2 to TRBJ2-1, with 8 bases matching TRBD2. Germline CDR1 SGHTA, CDR2 FQGNSA. This CDR3 is 16 amino acids long. V lost 1 base to trimming and J lost 8 bases; unmatched junction nucleotides: 10. The DNA of the CDR3 is TGTGCCAGCAGCTTAGTGGCCAGCGGGAGTCGGGATGAGCAGTTCTTC. It codes for CASSLVASGSRDEQFF.

The chain joins TRBV6-6 to TRBJ2-1; D tentatively reads TRBD1 or TRBD2 (6 bases each). The germline CDR1 and CDR2 sequences are MNHNY and SVGAGI (reference sequence). Trimming took off 8 bases at V and 6 bases at J, with 20 bases between the two ends. The CDR3 contains 15 residues. CDR3 sequence reads: CASSPTGGLVNEQFF. The CDR3 DNA sequence: TGTGCCAGCTCGCCGACAGGAGGGTTGGTCAATGAGCAGTTCTTC.

The chain combines TRBV7-9 with TRBJ2-7; D gene unclear. This CDR3 has 13 amino acids. Trimming left V 2 bases short and J 6 bases short, with 11 bases between. In germline, CDR1 is SEHNR, CDR2 FQNEAQ (reference sequence). The CDR3 loop reads CASSLRPAGEQYF. The CDR3 DNA follows: TGTGCCAGCAGCTTACGGCCGGCTGGCGAGCAGTACTTC.

In this sample, this clone turned up once. The chain is built from TRBV5-4 and TRBJ1-2; 7 positions agree with TRBD1. Germline V gives CDR1 SGHNT, CDR2 YYREEE (reference sequence). This CDR3 region has 13 residues. V was pared by 6 bases and J by 2 bases, with 4 bases of the junction left unmatched. CDR3 sequence: CASKSQGNYGYTF. For the CDR3, the DNA is TGTGCCAGCAAGTCACAGGGGAACTATGGCTACACCTTC.

The chain joins TRBV4-2 to TRBJ2-6; D gene unclear. Germline CDR1 and CDR2: LGHNA and YNFKEQ. This CDR3 contains 17 residues. V lost 0 bases, J lost 0 bases, and 9 bases lay in between. CDR3 nucleotide sequence: TGTGCCAGCAGCCAAGAAGGAACAAACTCTGGGGCCAACGTCCTGACTTTC. It codes for CASSQEGTNSGANVLTF.

In DNA form, the CDR3 reads TGTGCCAGTACCCGGACAGGGGTCACCGGGGAGCTGTTTTTT. It specifies CASTRTGVTGELFF. The chain carries TRBV19 and TRBJ2-2, with 9 bases that match TRBD1. CDR1 is LNHDA and CDR2 is SQIVND in the germline V gene (reference sequence). Trimming at V came to 7 bases and at J to 4 bases, leaving 4 bases not matched to a gene. The CDR3 is 14 residues long.

This chain links TRBV5-4 with TRBJ1-1; TRBD1 matches at 7 bases. Germline V lookup: CDR1 SGHNT, CDR2 YYREEE (reference sequence). This CDR3 is built from 16 residues. J gave up 4 bases and V 4 bases, and 13 bases lay outside the gene matches. CDR3 region: CASSRGGRTGVTEAFF. The CDR3 nucleotides read TGTGCCAGCAGCAGGGGAGGGCGGACAGGTGTCACTGAAGCTTTCTTT.

This chain joins TRBV5-4 and TRBJ2-3; perhaps TRBD2 as D (6 bases). The germline gives CDR1 SGHNT, CDR2 YYREEE (reference sequence). Deletions cut 0 bases from V and 8 bases from J, with 7 bases between. This CDR3 is 12 amino acids long. In DNA, the CDR3 is TGTGCCAGCAGCTTGGAAGCGGGTACGCAGTATTTT. This sequence encodes CASSLEAGTQYF.

The J gene is TRBJ2-1, the V gene TRBV6-5; 8 bases are shared with TRBD2. J gave up 7 bases and V 3 bases, and 8 bases lay outside the gene matches. The CDR3 runs to 15 residues. Germline-derived CDR1 and CDR2 are MNHEY and SVGAGI. CDR3 region: CASSYNNPGGNEQFF. The DNA for the CDR3 is TGTGCCAGCAGTTATAACAATCCGGGGGGGAATGAGCAGTTCTTC.

In this sample, this clone turned up once. The chain has TRBV13 and TRBJ1-1; D is possibly TRBD1 (5 bases). Germline V lookup: CDR1 PRHDT, CDR2 FYEKMQ (reference sequence). The CDR3 has 14 residues. Trimming removed 3 bases at V and 1 base at J, with 9 bases between. The CDR3 sequence is CASSFRVGNTEAFF. The DNA for the CDR3 is TGTGCCAGCAGCTTCAGGGTTGGGAACACTGAAGCTTTCTTT.

The genes are TRBV18 and TRBJ1-1, with D unresolved. Germline loops: CDR1 KGHSH, CDR2 LQKENI. This CDR3 contains 15 residues. The V end was cut by 6 bases, the J end by 5 bases, with 19 bases between. CDR3 DNA sequence: TGTGCCAGCTCGCCGCTCCCGGGGTTCGGGACTGAAGCTTTCTTT. Amino acids: CASSPLPGFGTEAFF.

The V gene is TRBV5-4, the J gene TRBJ2-5, with D perhaps being TRBD1 or TRBD2 (5 bases each). The germline V gene encodes CDR1 SGHNT and CDR2 YYREEE (reference sequence). The V end was cut by 4 bases, the J end by 4 bases, with 14 bases between. The CDR3 is 14 amino acids. This chain's CDR3 is CASSDQGRGETQYF. DNA for the CDR3: TGTGCCAGCAGCGACCAGGGTCGGGGAGAGACCCAGTACTTC.

CDR3 bases: TGTGCCAGCAGCCGGGGGGCTGACAGCTCCTACGAGCAGTACTTC. This gives the protein CASSRGADSSYEQYF. This rearrangement joins TRBV11-1 to TRBJ2-7; D is perhaps TRBD2 (7 bases). The CDR3 extends over 15 amino acids. Germline values: CDR1 SGHAT, CDR2 FQDESV (reference sequence). V was cut by 5 bases and J by 0 bases, with 14 bases left in between.

The V and J genes are TRBV28 and TRBJ2-3; the match to TRBD2 covers 9 bases. Germline loops: CDR1 MDHEN, CDR2 SYDVKM. The junction had 4 bases not matched to a gene; V was cut back by 7 bases and J by 2 bases. The CDR3 covers 14 residues. CDR3: CASTVAGVTDTQYF. DNA of the CDR3: TGTGCCAGCACCGTAGCGGGAGTCACAGATACGCAGTATTTT.

The V and J genes are TRBV28 and TRBJ2-4, with a weak D call TRBD1 (5 bases). Trimming took 7 bases from V and 3 from J, leaving 16 bases between them. The CDR3 has 15 amino acids. CDR1 is MDHEN, CDR2 SYDVKM, per germline. CDR3 protein: CASTPSQGGKNIQYF. The CDR3, as DNA: TGTGCCAGCACTCCATCCCAGGGTGGCAAAAACATTCAGTACTTC. Full variable domain (missing parts from reference TRBV28 and TRBJ2-4): DVKVTQSSRYLVKRTGEKVFLECVQDMDHENMFWYRQDPGLGLRLIYFSYDVKMKEKGDIPEGYSVSREKKERFSLILESASTNQTSMYLCASTPSQGGKNIQYFGAGTRLSVL.